This TCR beta chain came from a study of OX40 agonist ivuxolimab in advanced cancers. For the wider study: Ivuxolimab, which targeted the costimulatory receptor OX40 (CD134), was an agonistic, fully human IgG2 monoclonal antibody. The point of sequencing TCRbeta in the periphery was to test whether ivuxolimab changed TCR sequence diversity and drove clonal T-cell expansion. In the dose-escalation cohort, approximately 83% of patients were male, and the mean age was roughly 60 years with a range of roughly 20 to 80. Of the approximately 53 patients in dose escalation, some 19 had hepatocellular carcinoma, some 15 had melanoma, 9 had renal cell carcinoma and 9 had head and neck cancer. Partial responses occurred in three dose-escalation patients, of whom one had hepatocellular carcinoma and two had cutaneous melanoma. Prior anti-PD-1, anti-PD-L1 or anti-CTLA-4 therapy was permitted, and checkpoint inhibitors had been received by about two fifths of dose-escalation patients. Intravenous ivuxolimab was administered to patients every 2 weeks at six dose levels: 0.01, 0.1, 0.3, 1.5, 3 and 10 mg/kg. The paper reports the monotherapy dose-escalation portion (N ≈ 50 patients) of the phase I ivuxolimab trial. Broader findings and caveats from the paper: After ivuxolimab, expanded clones were on average more numerous among CD8+ T cells than among CD4+ T cells. Low levels of normalized T-cell clonal expansion were also seen in some patients who did not respond. Partial responders in the 0.1-3.0 mg/kg groups had among the lowest normalized peripheral clonal expansion, especially among CD8+ T cells. At doses of 0.1 to 3.0 mg/kg, clonal expansion of both CD4+ and CD8+ blood T cells was observed from baseline to week 6. The antigen specificity of the peripheral T cells that underwent clonal expansion was not determined.

A note on this clone: This receptor's antigen is unknown. No base quality information exists; no much larger clone differs at one position.

Patients with autoimmune disease history or receiving systemic immunosuppression were excluded from the trial. Peripheral blood for TCR sequencing was collected from all dose cohorts at baseline, on cycle 4 day 1, and on cycle 7 day 1. The samples were drawn from a first-in-human, open-label, multicenter phase I dose-escalation trial of ivuxolimab. Adults with locally advanced or metastatic melanoma, renal cell, hepatocellular, or head and neck squamous cell carcinoma were enrolled in the trial. CD4+ and CD8+ T cells were sorted separately from peripheral blood before TCR sequencing. To sequence the TCRbeta CDR3 region, genomic DNA was isolated from the sorted cells. TCRbeta CDR3 regions were sequenced using the immunoSEQ Assay. The source is immuneACCESS, and TCRdb retained only in-frame sequences with V and J called. Part of the clones is not carried over; for the studies checked, unresolved V genes explain less than half of this, and the remainder is unexplained. Within this sample are nearly 50,000 clones, with about 88% of them counted one time only. Roughly 0.67% of the sample is taken by the ten largest.

The source is an adult with an advanced solid tumor such as melanoma, head and neck, liver or kidney cancer. The starting material was CD4+ or CD8+ T cells sorted from blood, obtained in a trial of the OX40 agonist ivuxolimab.

The encoded CDR3 is CASSTRDRGNQPQHF. In nucleotides, the sequence is TGTGCCAGTAGTACCCGGGACAGAGGGAATCAGCCCCAGCATTTT. The chain is encoded by TRBV19 joined to TRBJ1-5; TRBD1 fits 7 bases in the junction. V is trimmed back by 4 bases and J by 4 bases, and the junction contains 7 bases that no gene match accounts for. Looking up the germline V gene (reference sequence) yields CDR1 LNHDA and CDR2 SQIVND. The CDR3 measures 15 amino acids from cysteine to phenylalanine. Only the CDR3 portion is preserved as DNA: 45 bases, with reading frame beginning at the first base.